The following is a T cell receptor beta chain sequence with its context. Next came a second PCR, run for about 7 to 12 cycles, which used a sample-barcoded 5' primer along with a J-beta primer mix. Sequencing of every sample gave 2.5 million or more CDR3-containing paired-end reads. TCRdb re-derived calls from the 5' RACE reads in MiXCR, one entry per CDR3 protein. The repertoire has nearly 800,000 distinct CDR3 sequences, about 25% of them found once; the top ten carry approximately 4%. The data were taken from a study of blood T cells in healthy people across ages. Losses at the gene ends were 6 bases for V and 5 bases for J; bases not matched to a gene: 10. The CDR3 spans 15 residues. From germline, CDR1 is MDHEN and CDR2 SYDVKM. These sequences were also reported in another study, on T cells of mothers and their children. That study reports: Every mother supplied over 9.5 million TCR beta CDR3 reads and every child a few million.

The gene calls are TRBV28 and TRBJ2-5; 9 bases line up with TRBD2. Sample: blood. The TCR comes from a boy between 10 and 17 years old in good health. CDR3 sequence reads: CASSPGLALRETQYF. CDR3 in DNA: TGTGCCAGCAGCCCGGGACTAGCCTTACGCGAGACCCAGTACTTC.